The sequence of this T cell receptor (beta chain) was determined in a study of blood T cell repertoires in COVID-19. Study details: T cells, B-cell-depleted T cells, or PBMCs supplied cDNA or gDNA.

Libraries were prepared by immunoSEQ multiplex PCR; TCRdb keeps only in-frame clonotypes and omits some of them. There are 150,000 to 200,000 clones in the sample; more than 60% occur only once, and around 2.8% lies in the top ten. The length of the CDR3 is 16 residues. Germline V gene lookup returns CDR1 LGHDT and CDR2 YNNKEL (reference sequence). With V trimmed by 4 bases and J by 6 bases, 6 bases remained unmatched. The V call is TRBV3-1 (or the pseudogene TRBV3-2), the J call TRBJ1-4, with 12 bases that match TRBD1. The source is a man between 65 and 80 years old with acute or convalescent COVID-19. Specimen: peripheral blood. The CDR3, as DNA: TGTGCCAGCAGCCCGGGACAGGGGGCAGGGGATGAAAAACTGTTTTTT. Amino acids: CASSPGQGAGDEKLFF.